This TCR beta chain stems from a study of T cells after yellow fever vaccination. Using its own MiXCR run on the 5' RACE reads, TCRdb lists one record per CDR3 protein. The sample lists about 300,000 distinct CDR3 sequences, 6.8% seen once, with 15% to 20% in the top ten. Germline assignment: CDR1 DFQATT and CDR2 SNEGSKA (reference sequence). V gave up 0 bases and J gave up 9 bases; unmatched junction bases: 3. CDR3 length equals 13 residues. This receptor was obtained from a man aged 18 to 30 who received the YFV17D yellow fever vaccine. The chain has TRBV20-1 and TRBJ2-5, with TRBD2 identical over 11 bases. This material consisted of PBMCs, taken approximately 47 days after the first yellow fever vaccination. CDR3 nucleotide sequence: TGCAGTGCTAGAGATCTAGCGGGGGGTTCCCAGTACTTC. Its translation: CSARDLAGGSQYF.